This TCR beta chain was recorded in a study of blood T cell repertoires in COVID-19. Study-level background: T cells, B-cell-depleted T cells, or PBMCs provided the cDNA or gDNA that served as material.

This clone has just one count. The CDR3 has 15 residues. The table came from immunoSEQ multiplex PCR; TCRdb's copy has only in-frame clones and leaves some out. Of about 85,000 clones listed, about 90% were seen once; the top ten hold around 4%. The chain carries TRBV21-1 and TRBJ1-1; the tabulated D call, TRBD1, remains unverified against the DNA. TRBV21-1 is labeled a pseudogene. The receptor was derived from an elderly woman with active or convalescent COVID-19. Specimen: peripheral blood. The CDR3 is CASSKEGTGNTEAFF. CDR3 sequence (DNA): TGTGCCAGCAGCAAAGAAGGGACAGGGAACACTGAAGCTTTCTTT.